These 26 T cell receptor beta chains came from one sample sequenced in a study of blood T cell repertoires in COVID-19. The data were produced by immunoSEQ multiplex PCR, yet TCRdb's version contains in-frame clones alone and is incomplete. The table records about 170,000 clones, about 83% of them present only once. The sample was peripheral blood. The receptors were gathered from a woman aged 70-85 years who had recovered from COVID-19.

The chain employs TRBV12-2 and TRBJ2-7; TRBD1, the table's D call, lacks a check against the DNA. TRBV12-2 is labeled a pseudogene. CDR3 length equals 18 residues. CDR3 amino acids: CASRFNKQGPGKRYEQYF. The CDR3 bases are TGTGCAAGTCGCTTCAACAAACAGGGGCCGGGTAAGCGCTACGAGCAGTACTTC.

CDR3 sequence: CASSLQGGPQPQHF. The DNA for the CDR3 is TGTGCCAGCAGCTTACAGGGTGGGCCTCAGCCCCAGCATTTT. The chain is built from TRBV7-9 and TRBJ1-5, with D possibly TRBD1 on 5 matching bases. Germline V lookup: CDR1 SEHNR, CDR2 FQNEAQ (reference sequence). The CDR3 spans 14 residues. The V end was cut by 2 bases, the J end by 6 bases, with 11 bases between.

The chain couples TRBV5-1 to TRBJ2-5; 10 nucleotides agree with TRBD1. CDR3 length: 16 residues. Germline V gene data show CDR1 as SGHRS and CDR2 as YFSETQ. V trimming: 4 bases; J trimming: 5 bases; junction bases outside the gene matches: 11. The CDR3 is CASSPPGTGDGETQYF. The CDR3 DNA reads as TGCGCCAGCAGCCCCCCCGGGACAGGGGATGGGGAGACCCAGTACTTC.

The V and J genes are TRBV5-4 and TRBJ2-7, with a tentative D call TRBD1 (6 bases). There are 14 residues in the CDR3. Between the trimmed V and J ends, which lost 1 base and 1 base, there was a span of 9 bases. The germline gives CDR1 SGHNT, CDR2 YYREEE (reference sequence). The CDR3 DNA sequence: TGTGCCAGCAGCTTGCCAGGGGCATCCTACGAGCAGTACTTC. As protein: CASSLPGASYEQYF.

The chain combines TRBV9 with TRBJ1-1; 7 positions match TRBD1. The CDR3 sequence is 13 residues long. The V segment lost 4 bases and the J segment 4 bases; nucleotides outside the gene matches: 4. Germline V gene data show CDR1 as SGDLS and CDR2 as YYNGEE. CDR3: CASSPPGGTEAFF. Written as DNA, the CDR3 is TGTGCCAGCAGCCCCCCAGGGGGCACTGAAGCTTTCTTT.

The chain carries TRBV7-9 and TRBJ2-7; tentative D call: TRBD2 (6 bases). The CDR3 consists of 18 residues. V shed 0 bases and J shed 2 bases, with 20 bases lying between them. Germline CDR1 reads SEHNR; CDR2 reads FQNEAQ (reference sequence). The CDR3 nucleotides read TGTGCCAGCAGCTTAGCGCGGGGAGCTACTCGGGTGACCTACGAGCAGTACTTC. Its protein is CASSLARGATRVTYEQYF.

This rearrangement joins TRBV7-6 to TRBJ2-2, with TRBD2 matching over 7 bases. With V trimmed by 8 bases and J by 2 bases, 8 bases remained unmatched. Per the germline V gene, CDR1 is SGHVS and CDR2 is FNYEAQ. The CDR3 loop spans 15 amino acids. DNA of the CDR3: TGTGCCAGCCAGCGGCTAGCGGACAACACCGGGGAGCTGTTTTTT. The encoded protein is CASQRLADNTGELFF.

This chain links TRBV19 with TRBJ2-3, with 15 positions matching TRBD2. Per germline, CDR1 LNHDA and CDR2 SQIVND (reference sequence). J lost 4 bases, V lost 7 bases, and 9 bases had no gene match. This CDR3 has 17 amino acids. The CDR3 here is CASTLRGLAGGPDTQYF. In nucleotides, the CDR3 is TGTGCCAGTACCCTGAGGGGACTAGCGGGAGGCCCAGATACGCAGTATTTT. The variable domain in full, completed from reference TRBV19 and TRBJ2-3, reads DGGITQSPKYLFRKEGQNVTLSCEQNLNHDAMYWYRQDPGQGLRLIYYSQIVNDFQKGDIAEGYSVSREKKESFPLTVTSAQKNPTAFYLCASTLRGLAGGPDTQYFGPGTRLTVL.

This clone was recorded once. V is TRBV5-1 and J is TRBJ2-2, with 12 bases aligning to TRBD2. J was trimmed by 2 bases and V by 3 bases; bases with no gene match: 8. CDR1 is SGHRS and CDR2 is YFSETQ in the germline V gene. The CDR3 consists of 18 residues. CDR3 sequence reads: CASSSPELAGGNTGELFF. As DNA, the CDR3 is TGCGCCAGCAGCTCTCCGGAACTAGCGGGAGGCAACACCGGGGAGCTGTTTTTT.

The chain is built from TRBV2 and TRBJ2-2; D is uncertain. The CDR3 is 15 amino acids. Trimming cost V 6 bases and J 1 base, with 12 bases left between them. Germline V gene data show CDR1 as SNHLY and CDR2 as FYNNEI. The CDR3: CASSPMFQNTGELFF. In DNA, the CDR3 is TGTGCCAGCAGCCCAATGTTCCAGAACACCGGGGAGCTGTTTTTT.

As DNA, the CDR3 is TGTGCCAGCAGCCAGTCCGGCGAGCAGTACTTC. Translation gives CASSQSGEQYF. This chain connects TRBV7-8 to TRBJ2-7; D gene unclear. V was shortened by 5 bases and J by 6 bases, with 8 bases between the two germline ends. From germline, CDR1 is SGHVS and CDR2 FQNEAQ. The CDR3 covers 11 residues. The entire variable domain, with the rest obtained from reference TRBV7-8 and TRBJ2-7, is as follows: GAGVSQSPRYKVAKRGQDVALRCDPISGHVSLFWYQQALGQGPEFLTYFQNEAQLDKSGLPSDRFFAERPEGSVSTLKIQRTQQEDSAVYLCASSQSGEQYFGPGTRLTVT.

This clone was picked up a small number of times. The chain combines TRBV2 with TRBJ2-5; tentatively, D is TRBD2 (6 bases). V dropped 6 bases and J dropped 1 base, with 15 bases sitting between them. CDR3 size: 15 residues. Germline loops: CDR1 SNHLY, CDR2 FYNNEI. The CDR3 here is CASRRGSTPQETQYF. DNA for the CDR3: TGTGCCAGCAGACGGGGGTCTACGCCCCAAGAGACCCAGTACTTC.

The chain joins TRBV18 to TRBJ1-2; a possible D gene is TRBD1 (5 bases). V dropped 5 bases and J dropped 4 bases, with 11 bases sitting between them. The length of the CDR3 is 13 residues. Germline CDR1 is KGHSH and CDR2 is LQKENI. In DNA, the CDR3 is TGTGCCAGCTCAGAAGGGGCCAGCTATGGCTACACCTTC. It codes for CASSEGASYGYTF.

V and J are TRBV6-4 and TRBJ1-2; TRBD1 matches 9 bases. The germline gives CDR1 MRHNA, CDR2 SNTAGT. Trimming at V came to 7 bases and at J to 4 bases, leaving 1 base not matched to a gene. The length of the CDR3 is 12 residues. The CDR3 DNA sequence: TGTGCCAGCACGGGACAGGGCTATGGCTACACCTTC. Its translation is CASTGQGYGYTF.

The rearrangement links TRBV19 to TRBJ1-3, with D perhaps matching TRBD1 (6 bases). Trimming cost V 6 bases and J 4 bases, with 13 bases left between them. Germline V gene sequence: CDR1 LNHDA, CDR2 SQIVND (reference sequence). The length of the CDR3 is 14 residues. CDR3 loop: CASSQTGPGNTIYF. CDR3 bases: TGTGCCAGTAGCCAAACAGGGCCCGGAAACACCATATATTTT.

This chain uses TRBV5-1 with TRBJ2-3, with TRBD2 identical over 10 bases. V was pared by 0 bases and J by 2 bases, with 21 bases of the junction left unmatched. The CDR3 totals 22 residues. Germline V gene sequence: CDR1 SGHRS, CDR2 YFSETQ. The DNA of the CDR3 is TGCGCCAGCAGCTTGGCGGTGGCTAGCGGGAGTTGGCCACAGATCCCCACAGATACGCAGTATTTT. Translated: CASSLAVASGSWPQIPTDTQYF.

This clone was recorded only once. The rearrangement links TRBV5-4 to TRBJ2-7; TRBD1 agrees at 11 bases. Germline V lookup: CDR1 SGHNT, CDR2 YYREEE (reference sequence). The CDR3 loop spans 14 amino acids. V lost 3 bases, J lost 5 bases, and 4 bases stayed unmatched. CDR3 sequence: CASSSDRGRHEQYF. In DNA, the CDR3 is TGTGCCAGCAGCTCGGACAGGGGGCGGCACGAGCAGTACTTC.

J is TRBJ2-7 and V is TRBV5-1; 8 bases align to TRBD2. Germline V gene lookup returns CDR1 SGHRS and CDR2 YFSETQ. The V gene end was trimmed by 4 bases and the J gene end by 1 base; junction bases not matched to a gene: 4. CDR3 length: 14 amino acids. For the CDR3, the DNA is TGCGCCAGCAGCCCAGGGACTAGATCCTACGAGCAGTACTTC. Translating it yields CASSPGTRSYEQYF.

The J gene is TRBJ2-7, the V gene TRBV12-3 or TRBV12-4, with D unclear. Trimming pared 5 bases from V and 1 base from J, leaving 9 bases between. CDR3 length: 13 residues. The CDR3 region has the DNA TGTGCCAGCAGTACGCAGGTATCCTACGAGCAGTACTTC. Protein: CASSTQVSYEQYF.

The V call is TRBV9, the J call TRBJ2-7; TRBD2 might be the D (6 bases). Germline-derived CDR1 and CDR2 are SGDLS and YYNGEE. The CDR3 extends over 14 amino acids. V was cut by 4 bases and J by 5 bases, with 16 bases left in between. The DNA for the CDR3 is TGTGCCAGCAGCCCTCGACTAGTTTCCCACGAGCAGTACTTC. It translates to CASSPRLVSHEQYF.

V is TRBV6-5 and J is TRBJ2-1, with 9 bases that match TRBD2. The CDR3 spans 15 residues. Looked up from germline, CDR1 is MNHEY and CDR2 is SVGAGI. Unmatched junction bases numbered 3, after V lost 5 bases and J lost 1 base. The CDR3 bases are TGTGCCAGCAGTCTAGCGGGGACGTCCTACAATGAGCAGTTCTTC. Amino acids: CASSLAGTSYNEQFF.

The chain carries TRBV6-5 and TRBJ1-3, with D perhaps TRBD1 (6 bases). This CDR3 has 15 amino acids. Germline values: CDR1 MNHEY, CDR2 SVGAGI. The ends were cut back, 7 bases at V and 1 base at J, with 14 bases in the middle. The CDR3: CASNSGGLSGNTIYF. DNA for the CDR3: TGTGCCAGCAACTCCGGGGGGCTTTCTGGAAACACCATATATTTT.

V usage is TRBV16 and J usage is TRBJ1-2; 9 bases map to TRBD1. Trimming took 4 bases from V and 8 from J; bases not matched to a gene: 8. The CDR3 has 14 residues. Germline V gene lookup returns CDR1 KGHSY and CDR2 FQNENV. Here the CDR3 reads CASSPPRTGAGYTF. In DNA form, the CDR3 reads TGTGCCAGCAGCCCCCCCCGGACAGGGGCCGGCTACACCTTC.

The rearrangement uses TRBV7-8 and TRBJ1-6, with D unclear. The CDR3 loop spans 15 amino acids. The V and J ends lost 8 bases and 6 bases respectively, with 17 bases between them. In germline, CDR1 is SGHVS, CDR2 FQNEAQ. CDR3 bases: TGTGCCAGCTCCTCTCGGAGGGCGGTTAATTCACCCCTCCACTTT. It encodes CASSSRRAVNSPLHF.

The V and J genes are TRBV6-4 and TRBJ1-1; TRBD1 is a possible D gene (6 bases). Germline loops: CDR1 MRHNA, CDR2 SNTAGT. The CDR3 runs to 11 residues. Trimming shortened V by 8 bases and J by 11 bases, and 15 bases separated the two germline ends. Here the CDR3 DNA reads TGTGCCAGCCTGGGGGGGCTGGGGGCTTTCTTT. Its protein is CASLGGLGAFF.

The J gene is TRBJ2-1, the V gene TRBV6-6; weak D call: TRBD2 (6 bases). This CDR3 is built from 12 residues. Germline-derived CDR1 and CDR2 are MNHNY and SVGAGI (reference sequence). Trimming stripped 7 bases from V and 7 bases from J, with 11 bases between. The CDR3 region has the DNA TGTGCCAGCAACGGCGGGGTTAATGAGCAGTTCTTC. It is translated as CASNGGVNEQFF.